The source of this T cell receptor (beta chain) is a study of blood T cell repertoires in COVID-19. Study at large: Acute and convalescent COVID-19 samples came from the United States, Italy and Spain. T cells, B-cell-depleted T cells, or PBMCs provided the cDNA or gDNA that served as material.

Of note for this clone: The sample holds other DNA sequences that translate to the same CDR3.

In the original analysis: Reference gene primers were amplified, and this amplification served to estimate nucleated cell counts. The protocol was immunoSEQ multiplex PCR, while the TCRdb copy is restricted to in-frame clones and leaves out a portion. V and J calls and clone size come straight from that table; D and trimming were deduced from the DNA. This repertoire shows 200,000 to 250,000 clones, 80% to 85% found once; its top ten account for 15% to 20%. The receptor's source is a woman older than 75 with active or convalescent COVID-19. The material sequenced was peripheral blood.

CDR3 sequence (DNA): TGTGCCACCAGCAGAGACAGGGGCTACGAGCAGTACTTC. It encodes CATSRDRGYEQYF. The chain has TRBV15 and TRBJ2-7; D possibly corresponds to TRBD1 (6 bases). Germline CDR1 LNHNV, CDR2 YYDKDF (reference sequence). V lost 0 bases, J lost 3 bases, and 6 bases lay in between. This CDR3 comprises 13 residues.